Shown below are 26 T cell receptor beta chains from a single sample sequenced in a study of blood T cell repertoires in COVID-19 (dated by TCRdb to 2018 to 2021). To prepare the library, the immunoSEQ multiplex PCR assay was applied. TCRdb mirrors the immuneACCESS table, restricted to in-frame sequences. Some clones are absent from its copies; in checked studies, under half trace to an unresolved V gene, and the reason for the others is unknown. The sample profile shows fewer than 200,000 clones; 85% of them were found once. Under 4% of the sample is held by the ten biggest clonotypes. The sequenced material came from peripheral blood. The receptors come from a human donor with acute or convalescent COVID-19. The donor label of this sample is uncertain.

The chain links TRBV28 to TRBJ1-5; D is possibly TRBD1 (5 bases). Germline V CDR1 and CDR2: MDHEN, SYDVKM. The CDR3 totals 14 residues. Trimming stripped 9 bases from V and 7 bases from J, with 19 bases between. CDR3 protein: CASRGPSSGQPQHF. CDR3 nucleotide sequence: TGTGCCAGTCGTGGACCCTCCTCAGGGCAGCCCCAGCATTTT.

V is TRBV6-5 and J is TRBJ1-1; 8 bases agree with TRBD1. The CDR3 sequence is 12 residues long. The germline CDR1 and CDR2 sequences are MNHEY and SVGAGI. V was clipped by 6 bases and J by 11 bases; unmatched bases: 8. The CDR3 loop is CASSPETGAAFF. The CDR3 nucleotides read TGTGCCAGCAGCCCAGAGACAGGGGCTGCTTTCTTT.

The V call is TRBV27, the J call TRBJ1-5; D is unresolved. The CDR3 is made up of 16 amino acids. Trimming cost V 4 bases and J 0 bases, with 13 bases left between them. Germline V gene lookup returns CDR1 MNHEY and CDR2 SMNVEV (reference sequence). The CDR3 here is CASSSARAYSNQPQHF. The CDR3, as DNA: TGTGCCAGCAGTTCCGCGAGGGCATATAGCAATCAGCCCCAGCATTTT.

This sequence joins TRBV11-2 and TRBJ2-1, with D maybe TRBD1 (6 bases). Trimming stripped 5 bases from V and 7 bases from J, with 12 bases between. This CDR3 has 13 amino acids. Germline loops: CDR1 SGHAT, CDR2 FQNNGV. The CDR3 reads CASSVIQGNEQFF. In DNA, the CDR3 is TGTGCCAGCAGCGTGATTCAGGGGAATGAGCAGTTCTTC.

The chain employs TRBV6-6 and TRBJ2-6; weak D call: TRBD1 (6 bases). CDR1 is MNHNY, CDR2 SVGAGI, per germline (reference sequence). V gave up 6 bases and J gave up 2 bases, with 8 bases separating them. CDR3 length: 14 residues. CDR3 bases: TGTGCCAGCAGACCAGGGGCTGGGGCCAACGTCCTGACTTTC. Protein sequence: CASRPGAGANVLTF.

Comments on this clone: Other DNA variants within this sample encode the same CDR3. The chain recombines TRBV5-6 with TRBJ1-4, with 10 bases matching TRBD1. The CDR3 extends over 15 amino acids. Germline V CDR1 and CDR2: SGHDT, YYEEEE. With 4 bases clipped from V and 5 bases from J, the junction kept 5 bases outside the gene matches. The CDR3 DNA sequence: TGTGCCAGCAGCCTGGACAGGGGGACGAATGAAAAACTGTTTTTT. Its translation is CASSLDRGTNEKLFF.

The CDR3 bases are TGTGCCAGCAGGCCGGAGTTCGGGCCCCAGCATTTT. Protein sequence: CASRPEFGPQHF. The chain joins TRBV12-3 or TRBV12-4 to TRBJ1-5, with no clear D. The V and J ends lost 6 bases and 9 bases respectively, with 12 bases between them. The CDR3 length is 12 residues.

This chain uses TRBV2 with TRBJ1-2, with 7 nucleotides matching TRBD1. Germline values: CDR1 SNHLY, CDR2 FYNNEI. V was pared by 4 bases and J by 3 bases, with 2 bases of the junction left unmatched. This CDR3 has 13 amino acids. The CDR3 DNA follows: TGTGCCAGCAGTGGAGGGGGCTACTATGGCTACACCTTC. Translating it yields CASSGGGYYGYTF. Complete variable domain (other parts from reference TRBV2 and TRBJ1-2): EPEVTQTPSHQVTQMGQEVILRCVPISNHLYFYWYRQILGQKVEFLVSFYNNEISEKSEIFDDQFSVERPDGSNFTLKIRSTKLEDSAMYFCASSGGGYYGYTFGSGTRLTVV.

J is TRBJ1-1 and V is TRBV12-3 or TRBV12-4, with a possible D match to TRBD1 (6 bases). The ends were cut back, 5 bases at V and 3 bases at J, with 7 bases in the middle. The CDR3 is 12 amino acids. CDR3 residues: CASSTGYTEAFF. Written as DNA, the CDR3 is TGTGCCAGCAGTACAGGGTACACTGAAGCTTTCTTT.

This chain uses TRBV5-1 with TRBJ2-3, with 11 bases that match TRBD2. Germline CDR1 is SGHRS and CDR2 is YFSETQ. With V trimmed by 0 bases and J by 4 bases, 4 bases remained unmatched. This CDR3 is 16 amino acids long. The chain's CDR3 is CASSLATSGKADTQYF. Here the CDR3 DNA reads TGCGCCAGCAGCTTGGCGACTAGCGGGAAAGCAGATACGCAGTATTTT. Supplemented by reference TRBV5-1 and TRBJ2-3, the full variable domain reads KAGVTQTPRYLIKTRGQQVTLSCSPISGHRSVSWYQQTPGQGLQFLFEYFSETQRNKGNFPGRFSGRQFSNSRSEMNVSTLELGDSALYLCASSLATSGKADTQYFGPGTRLTVL.

V gene TRBV18 combines with J gene TRBJ1-6, with 9 bases matching TRBD1. Germline CDR1 is KGHSH and CDR2 is LQKENI. J lost 7 bases, V lost 4 bases, and 2 bases had no gene match. The CDR3 has 14 residues. CDR3 residues: CASSRDRENSPLHF. The CDR3 DNA is TGTGCCAGCTCACGGGACAGGGAGAATTCACCCCTCCACTTT. The full variable domain, with the rest looked up from reference TRBV18 and TRBJ1-6, is NAGVMQNPRHLVRRRGQEARLRCSPMKGHSHVYWYRQLPEEGLKFMVYLQKENIIDESGMPKERFSAEFPKEGPSILRIQQVVRGDSAAYFCASSRDRENSPLHFGNGTRLTVT.

The V and J genes are TRBV6-2 or TRBV6-3 and TRBJ2-7, with a tentative D call TRBD1 (5 bases). This CDR3 is built from 20 residues. Germline V gene sequence: CDR1 MNHEY, CDR2 SVGEGT. Trimming shortened V by 2 bases and J by 0 bases, and 26 bases separated the two germline ends. CDR3 residues: CASSYAGRYGANYFSYEQYF. The CDR3 nucleotides read TGTGCCAGCAGTTACGCCGGTCGGTATGGGGCAAACTACTTCTCCTACGAGCAGTACTTC.

This sequence joins TRBV5-4 and TRBJ2-1, with D possibly matching TRBD2 (6 bases). Germline V lookup: CDR1 SGHNT, CDR2 YYREEE (reference sequence). This CDR3 has 14 amino acids. Trimming took 0 bases from V and 4 from J, leaving 8 bases between them. Written as DNA, the CDR3 is TGTGCCAGCAGCTTGGGACTAGGGTACAATGAGCAGTTCTTC. It encodes CASSLGLGYNEQFF.

The J gene is TRBJ2-1, the V gene TRBV6-4; 12 bases are a match to TRBD1. The CDR3 is made up of 15 amino acids. The ends lost 2 bases at V and 5 bases at J; junction bases unmatched: 1. Germline V gives CDR1 MRHNA, CDR2 SNTAGT. CDR3 in amino acids: CASSDGTGGNNEQFF. CDR3 sequence (DNA): TGTGCCAGCAGTGACGGGACAGGGGGCAACAATGAGCAGTTCTTC.

The rearrangement uses TRBV18 and TRBJ1-6; tentatively, D is TRBD1 (6 bases). Trimming left V 6 bases short and J 8 bases short, with 11 bases between. Per germline, CDR1 KGHSH and CDR2 LQKENI. The CDR3 contains 13 residues. The CDR3 loop reads CASSTNRDSPLHF. The CDR3 DNA sequence: TGTGCCAGCTCTACAAACAGGGATTCACCCCTCCACTTT.

The chain combines TRBV5-1 with TRBJ1-5; 11 bases line up with TRBD1. Germline V gene sequence: CDR1 SGHRS, CDR2 YFSETQ. The CDR3 length is 14 residues. Losses at the gene ends were 4 bases for V and 5 bases for J; bases not matched to a gene: 2. The DNA for the CDR3 is TGCGCCAGCAGCCCGGACAGGGGGCATCAGCCCCAGCATTTT. This sequence encodes CASSPDRGHQPQHF.

The chain employs TRBV7-3 and TRBJ1-3; 10 bases match TRBD1. The J segment lost 2 bases and the V segment lost 5 bases, leaving 12 bases of the junction unmatched. Germline V gene data show CDR1 as SGHTA and CDR2 as FQGTGA. The CDR3 is 18 amino acids. CDR3 sequence: CASSPNPTGTGAGNTIYF. As DNA, the CDR3 is TGTGCCAGCAGCCCTAACCCGACCGGGACAGGGGCTGGAAACACCATATATTTT.

This clone appeared once. The chain links TRBV15 to TRBJ1-6; D is perhaps TRBD1 (5 bases). With 8 bases removed from V and 10 bases from J, the gap between germline ends came to 15 bases. Germline assignment: CDR1 LNHNV and CDR2 YYDKDF (reference sequence). The CDR3 contains 13 residues. CDR3 protein: CATAGGWLSPLHF. Written as DNA, the CDR3 is TGTGCCACCGCGGGGGGATGGTTATCACCCCTCCACTTT.

The CDR3 DNA is TGTGCCAGCAGCTTAGGGGCCTCGCCCACCGGGGAGCTGTTTTTT. Amino acids: CASSLGASPTGELFF. The chain links TRBV7-9 to TRBJ2-2; D remains ambiguous. CDR3 length equals 15 residues. Per the germline V gene, CDR1 is SEHNR and CDR2 is FQNEAQ (reference sequence). Trimming stripped 1 base from V and 4 bases from J, with 10 bases between.

This rearrangement joins TRBV18 to TRBJ1-4; 7 bases are shared with TRBD1. V was clipped by 3 bases and J by 5 bases; unmatched bases: 3. Germline V gene lookup returns CDR1 KGHSH and CDR2 LQKENI. CDR3 size: 14 residues. The CDR3 coding sequence is TGTGCCAGCTCACCGGGACAGCTCAATGAAAAACTGTTTTTT. Its protein product is CASSPGQLNEKLFF.

V usage is TRBV25-1 and J usage is TRBJ1-2; TRBD1 might be the D (6 bases). This CDR3 is 13 amino acids long. Germline V CDR1 and CDR2: MGHDK, SYGVNS. V lost 6 bases and J lost 7, with 15 bases in between. CDR3 protein: CASRPPGVGGYTF. DNA of the CDR3: TGTGCCAGCAGACCCCCAGGGGTAGGTGGCTACACCTTC.

The gene calls are TRBV9 and TRBJ1-6, with TRBD1 as a possible D gene (6 bases). The CDR3 is 18 amino acids. V lost 0 bases and J 5 bases, leaving 18 bases between the germline ends. Per germline, CDR1 SGDLS and CDR2 YYNGEE. The CDR3 loop reads CASSVAFPGDPNNSPLHF. CDR3 nucleotides: TGTGCCAGCAGCGTAGCTTTCCCAGGGGACCCTAATAATTCACCCCTCCACTTT.

On this clone: Other nucleotide sequences in the sample specify the same CDR3. The chain carries TRBV7-2 and TRBJ1-5; unclear D gene. Germline lookup yields CDR1 SGHTA and CDR2 FQGNSA. Between the trimmed V and J ends, which lost 1 base and 1 base, there was a span of 8 bases. CDR3 length: 15 amino acids. CDR3 region: CASSLDRGSNQPQHF. The CDR3 DNA follows: TGTGCCAGCAGCTTAGATCGGGGAAGCAATCAGCCCCAGCATTTT.

The chain uses TRBV5-6 and TRBJ2-1; 10 bases map to TRBD2. The trim removed 1 base at V and 6 bases at J, leaving 4 bases unmatched. Germline V lookup: CDR1 SGHDT, CDR2 YYEEEE. This CDR3 has 15 residues. In DNA form, the CDR3 reads TGTGCCAGCAGCTTGAGGGGACTAGCGTCCAATGAGCAGTTCTTC. Translating gives CASSLRGLASNEQFF.

V is TRBV28 and J is TRBJ2-1, with 8 bases aligning to TRBD1. Germline CDR1 reads MDHEN; CDR2 reads SYDVKM. The V and J ends lost 4 bases and 0 bases, in that order; junction bases with no gene match: 8. The CDR3 contains 17 residues. DNA for the CDR3: TGTGCCAGCAGTTCCGGGACAGGTCTTAGCTCCTACAATGAGCAGTTCTTC. This codes for CASSSGTGLSSYNEQFF.

The CDR3 region is CATSDPGQGRTEAFF. CDR3 in DNA: TGTGCCACCAGTGACCCGGGACAGGGACGGACTGAAGCTTTCTTT. The chain combines TRBV24-1 with TRBJ1-1, with 9 bases identical to TRBD1. V shed 4 bases, J shed 5 bases, and the junction held 7 bases outside the gene matches. Germline assignment: CDR1 KGHDR and CDR2 SFDVKD. This CDR3 has 15 amino acids.